This T cell receptor (beta chain) was captured in a study of beta chain features in type 1 diabetes. The study's findings and limits: Significant though moderate, a shortening of TCRB CDR3s appeared in all four CD4+ subsets of Type 1 diabetes patients. A pattern of fewer insertions and more deletions at VDJ junctions was seen in type 1 diabetes patients. The study found that naive, central memory and Treg TCRB repertoires appeared more similar in patients than in healthy donors.

Comment on this clone: The antigen is unknown.

Averaging roughly 120 mL, one heparinised blood draw came from each individual donor. This CDR3 has 17 amino acids. V gave up 7 bases and J gave up 0 bases; unmatched junction bases: 12. In germline, CDR1 is MDHEN, CDR2 SYDVKM. cDNA synthesis used the whole RNA isolate, giving expressed TCRB sequences. For naive, central memory and regulatory T cell samples, reads averaged roughly 3.5 million. TCRdb's table, derived via immunoSEQ multiplex PCR, lists solely in-frame clones and lacks some. Of 120,000 or so clones listed, 17% are singletons. The chain employs TRBV28 and TRBJ1-5; 7 bases agree with TRBD1. This TCR was recovered from a man aged 18 to 30 with type 1 diabetes. Sequences were obtained from central memory CD4+ T cells from blood. Here the CDR3 DNA reads TGTGCCAGCATCCGGAGACGGGACAGTGTTAGCAATCAGCCCCAGCATTTT. As protein: CASIRRRDSVSNQPQHF. Variable domain in full (rest from reference TRBV28 and TRBJ1-5): DVKVTQSSRYLVKRTGEKVFLECVQDMDHENMFWYRQDPGLGLRLIYFSYDVKMKEKGDIPEGYSVSREKKERFSLILESASTNQTSMYLCASIRRRDSVSNQPQHFGDGTRLSIL.